The 21 T cell receptor beta chains listed next were all sequenced from one sample in a study of T cell responses to AZD1222 COVID-19 vaccine. Sequencing used immunoSEQ multiplex PCR; TCRdb keeps in-frame clones, though not all of them. The table has under 150,000 clones, around 89% seen once. Sequences were derived from peripheral blood, sampled on day 0 of MenACWY control vaccination. The receptor source for this set is an adult in good health.

The rearrangement links TRBV29-1 to TRBJ1-1; D is uncertain. V was clipped by 4 bases and J by 0 bases, with 9 bases between them. Germline lookup yields CDR1 SQVTM and CDR2 ANQGSEA. The CDR3 is made up of 13 amino acids. DNA for the CDR3: TGCAGCGTTGGACGGACTATGAACACTGAAGCTTTCTTT. The encoded protein is CSVGRTMNTEAFF.

This chain uses TRBV7-3 with TRBJ1-1; D remains ambiguous. V was trimmed by 4 bases and J by 10 bases, leaving 13 bases between them. CDR3 length equals 12 residues. Germline CDR1 is SGHTA and CDR2 is FQGTGA. The CDR3 spells CASSSSGSGAFF. Here the CDR3 DNA reads TGTGCCAGCAGCTCCTCGGGCTCGGGAGCTTTCTTT.

J is TRBJ1-5 and V is TRBV7-6; a possible D gene is TRBD1 (5 bases). The germline V gene encodes CDR1 SGHVS and CDR2 FNYEAQ. Between the trimmed V and J ends, which lost 4 bases and 6 bases, there was a span of 13 bases. This CDR3 has 14 amino acids. The chain's CDR3 is CASSSGTAGQPQHF. The CDR3 region has the DNA TGTGCCAGCAGCTCCGGGACGGCGGGTCAGCCCCAGCATTTT. The full variable domain, with the rest looked up from reference TRBV7-6 and TRBJ1-5, is GAGVSQSPRYKVTKRGQDVALRCDPISGHVSLYWYRQALGQGPEFLTYFNYEAQQDKSGLPNDRFSAERPEGSISTLTIQRTEQRDSAMYRCASSSGTAGQPQHFGDGTRLSIL.

This chain uses TRBV7-9 with TRBJ1-1, with TRBD1 as a possible D gene (6 bases). CDR1 and CDR2 (germline): SEHNR, FQNEAQ (reference sequence). The CDR3 is 16 residues long. The V end was cut by 9 bases, the J end by 1 base, with 21 bases between. CDR3 sequence reads: CASKGSGGRGNTEAFF. CDR3 DNA sequence: TGTGCCAGTAAAGGGAGTGGGGGCAGAGGGAACACTGAAGCTTTCTTT.

V usage is TRBV11-3 and J usage is TRBJ2-7; D remains ambiguous. The germline CDR1 and CDR2 sequences are SGHNT and YENEEA. CDR3 size: 17 residues. Trimming stripped 0 bases from V and 1 base from J, with 16 bases between. The CDR3 spells CASSLDQSQSKSYEQYF. The CDR3 nucleotides read TGTGCCAGCAGCTTAGATCAATCCCAGTCGAAATCCTACGAGCAGTACTTC.

The J gene is TRBJ1-2, the V gene TRBV5-4; D gene uncertain. Germline values: CDR1 SGHNT, CDR2 YYREEE (reference sequence). The CDR3 covers 13 residues. Trimming removed 2 bases at V and 8 bases at J, with 13 bases between. The chain's CDR3 is CASSFAGYLGYTF. CDR3 nucleotides: TGTGCCAGCAGCTTTGCGGGATATCTGGGCTACACCTTC.

This chain connects TRBV5-1 to TRBJ2-7, with 9 bases identical to TRBD2. V lost 0 bases, J lost 7 bases, and 8 bases stayed unmatched. This CDR3 spans 15 amino acids. Germline lookup yields CDR1 SGHRS and CDR2 YFSETQ. In nucleotides, the CDR3 is TGCGCCAGCAGCTTGGGGGATGGACTAGCGCGGGAGCAGTACTTC. Its protein is CASSLGDGLAREQYF.

J is TRBJ2-3 and V is TRBV11-3; D possibly corresponds to TRBD1 (5 bases). The germline gives CDR1 SGHNT, CDR2 YENEEA. The CDR3 loop spans 14 amino acids. V dropped 2 bases and J dropped 3 bases, with 9 bases sitting between them. As DNA, the CDR3 is TGTGCCAGCAGCTTACGACAGTGGACAGATACGCAGTATTTT. Amino acids: CASSLRQWTDTQYF.

The chain joins TRBV12-5 to TRBJ2-1; no firm D call. The V gene lost 6 bases and the J gene lost 1 base, with 16 bases spanning the gap. The CDR3 is 16 residues long. Germline V gives CDR1 LGHNT, CDR2 FRNRAP. Here the CDR3 DNA reads TGTGCTAGTGGCCCGCCGGGCCATAGTTCCTACAATGAGCAGTTCTTC. This translates into CASGPPGHSSYNEQFF.

This clone was picked up a small number of times. The chain links TRBV27 to TRBJ2-1; 9 bases match TRBD2. This CDR3 comprises 20 residues. Germline CDR1 is MNHEY and CDR2 is SMNVEV (reference sequence). Losses at the gene ends were 3 bases for V and 1 base for J; bases not matched to a gene: 16. Here the CDR3 reads CASSFGSGLAHGPSYNEQFF. The CDR3 nucleotides are TGTGCCAGCAGTTTCGGGAGCGGACTAGCGCACGGCCCATCCTACAATGAGCAGTTCTTC.

The CDR3 sequence is CASSLGLQPQHF. CDR3 nucleotide sequence: TGTGCCAGCAGTTTAGGGTTACAGCCCCAGCATTTT. J is TRBJ1-5 and V is TRBV12-3 or TRBV12-4; D not resolved. The V end lost 1 base, the J end lost 7 bases, and 5 bases lay between the germline ends. The CDR3 runs 12 residues.

The chain is built from TRBV7-2 and TRBJ2-7; 8 bases map to TRBD2. Germline V lookup: CDR1 SGHTA, CDR2 FQGNSA. The CDR3 consists of 15 residues. The junction had 12 bases not matched to a gene; V was cut back by 3 bases and J by 8 bases. The CDR3 reads CASSLVSGSRGKQYF. In DNA, the CDR3 is TGTGCCAGCAGCTTGGTCAGCGGGAGCCGGGGTAAGCAGTACTTC. Supplemented by reference TRBV7-2 and TRBJ2-7, the full variable domain reads GAGVSQSPSNKVTEKGKDVELRCDPISGHTALYWYRQSLGQGLEFLIYFQGNSAPDKSGLPSDRFSAERTGGSVSTLTIQRTQQEDSAVYLCASSLVSGSRGKQYFGPGTRLTVT.

As to this clone: This CDR3 is also generated by other DNA sequences in the sample. This chain joins TRBV19 and TRBJ2-1, with TRBD2 matching over 8 bases. With V trimmed by 5 bases and J by 0 bases, 3 bases remained unmatched. Germline V gene data show CDR1 as LNHDA and CDR2 as SQIVND (reference sequence). The length of the CDR3 is 15 residues. This CDR3 is CASSPSGSSYNEQFF. CDR3 DNA: TGTGCCAGTAGTCCCAGCGGGAGCTCCTACAATGAGCAGTTCTTC. Drawing the rest from reference TRBV19 and TRBJ2-1, the complete variable domain is DGGITQSPKYLFRKEGQNVTLSCEQNLNHDAMYWYRQDPGQGLRLIYYSQIVNDFQKGDIAEGYSVSREKKESFPLTVTSAQKNPTAFYLCASSPSGSSYNEQFFGPGTRLTVL.

The genes are TRBV4-1 and TRBJ1-5; D not certain. Trimming cost V 1 base and J 5 bases, with 12 bases left between them. Germline V gives CDR1 MGHRA, CDR2 YSYEKL. The CDR3 spans 15 residues. The CDR3 protein is CASSQVSTIDQPQHF. CDR3 DNA: TGCGCCAGCAGCCAAGTGTCAACGATCGATCAGCCCCAGCATTTT.

The rearrangement links TRBV6-5 to TRBJ2-1; TRBD1 matches 7 bases. The germline V gene has CDR1 MNHEY and CDR2 SVGAGI. The CDR3 is 14 residues long. With V trimmed by 2 bases and J by 2 bases, 0 bases remained unmatched. The CDR3 DNA reads as TGTGCCAGCAGTTACGGGACAGCCTACAATGAGCAGTTCTTC. Protein sequence: CASSYGTAYNEQFF.

The genes are TRBV5-4 and TRBJ1-4; TRBD1 aligns across 10 bases. The CDR3 totals 17 residues. CDR1 and CDR2 from the germline V gene are SGHNT and YYREEE (reference sequence). The V and J ends lost 0 bases and 8 bases, in that order; junction bases with no gene match: 10. CDR3 region: CASSLEPDRGLREKLFF. The CDR3 DNA follows: TGTGCCAGCAGCTTGGAGCCCGACAGGGGGCTTCGAGAAAAACTGTTTTTT.

The chain combines TRBV7-6 with TRBJ1-6; 8 bases fit TRBD1. Germline-derived CDR1 and CDR2 are SGHVS and FNYEAQ. The CDR3 runs 16 residues. Trimming at V came to 3 bases and at J to 3 bases, leaving 4 bases not matched to a gene. The CDR3 loop is CASSLGGQVYNSPLHF. The CDR3 DNA reads TGTGCCAGCAGCTTGGGGGGACAGGTCTATAATTCACCCCTCCACTTT.

This CDR3 is CASRRTGSEKLFF. DNA of the CDR3: TGTGCCAGCAGAAGGACAGGGAGTGAAAAACTGTTTTTT. The V call is TRBV2, the J call TRBJ1-4; 8 nucleotides line up with TRBD1. This CDR3 spans 13 amino acids. The germline V gene encodes CDR1 SNHLY and CDR2 FYNNEI. With V trimmed by 6 bases and J by 7 bases, 4 bases remained unmatched.

The gene calls are TRBV7-2 and TRBJ1-2; 7 bases match TRBD1. The V and J ends lost 1 base and 5 bases, in that order; junction bases with no gene match: 13. The CDR3 runs 17 residues. Germline V gives CDR1 SGHTA, CDR2 FQGNSA. The CDR3 spells CASSLEPTGSFGYGYTF. The CDR3 DNA reads as TGTGCCAGCAGCTTAGAACCGACAGGGTCGTTTGGATATGGCTACACCTTC.

J is TRBJ2-5 and V is TRBV2, with 7 bases fitting TRBD2. The closer fit of TRBJ2-7 to the DNA end suggests the J call may be wrong. Germline V gives CDR1 SNHLY, CDR2 FYNNEI. The CDR3 is 15 residues long. Written as DNA, the CDR3 is TGTGCCAGCAGTGAAGTGCGGGAGAGTAGGTACGAGCAGTACTTC. Protein product: CASSEVRESRYEQYF.

This clone came up once. The chain links TRBV19 to TRBJ1-5; D unclear. Between the trimmed V and J ends, which lost 6 bases and 6 bases, there was a span of 12 bases. The germline CDR1 and CDR2 sequences are LNHDA and SQIVND (reference sequence). This CDR3 comprises 13 residues. The CDR3 spells CASSLGFAQPQHF. For the CDR3, the DNA is TGTGCCAGTAGCCTTGGGTTTGCTCAGCCCCAGCATTTT.